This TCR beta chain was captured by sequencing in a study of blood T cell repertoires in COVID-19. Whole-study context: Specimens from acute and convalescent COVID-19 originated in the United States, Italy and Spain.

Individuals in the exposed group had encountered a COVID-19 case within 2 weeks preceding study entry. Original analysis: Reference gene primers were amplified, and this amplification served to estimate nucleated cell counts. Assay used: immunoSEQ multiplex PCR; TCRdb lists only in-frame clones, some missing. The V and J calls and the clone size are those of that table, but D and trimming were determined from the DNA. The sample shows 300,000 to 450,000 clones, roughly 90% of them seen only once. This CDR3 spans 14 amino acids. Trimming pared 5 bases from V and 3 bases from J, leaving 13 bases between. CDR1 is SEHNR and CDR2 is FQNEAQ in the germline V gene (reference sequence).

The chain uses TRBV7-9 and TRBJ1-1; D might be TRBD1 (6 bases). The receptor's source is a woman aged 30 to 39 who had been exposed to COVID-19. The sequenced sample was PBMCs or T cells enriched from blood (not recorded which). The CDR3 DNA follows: TGTGCCAGCAGCCGTACTGGGGGCGACACTGAAGCTTTCTTT. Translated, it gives CASSRTGGDTEAFF.